The next 32 T cell receptor beta chains were all read from a single sample in a study of glioma-infiltrating T cells. The iRepertoire nested amplicon-rescue multiplex PCR amplified TCR alpha and beta CDR3s from RNA. TCRdb ran MiXCR on the multiplex PCR reads and lists one entry per CDR3 protein. This table has approximately 100,000 distinct CDR3 sequences, about 25% appearing once. The sequencing sample was made of glioma tissue, nonneoplastic brain tissue, or PBMCs (not recorded which). The receptors were gathered from a human donor with low-grade glioma or glioblastoma, undergoing nonglioma brain surgery, or in good health (not recorded which).

This clonotype was observed a handful of times. The rearrangement joins TRBV28 to TRBJ2-3; perhaps D is TRBD1 or TRBD2 (5 bases each). The germline CDR1 and CDR2 sequences are MDHEN and SYDVKM. The CDR3 spans 16 residues. V lost 8 bases to trimming and J lost 4 bases, with 22 bases between them. Written as DNA, the CDR3 is TGTGCCAGCCCCCCCCCCGGGGCGCAGGTCCCAGATACGCAGTATTTT. Translating it yields CASPPPGAQVPDTQYF.

This clonotype was observed at least ten times. This sequence joins TRBV28 and TRBJ1-6; D remains ambiguous. Germline V gene data show CDR1 as MDHEN and CDR2 as SYDVKM. This CDR3 has 11 amino acids. Trimming removed 2 bases at V and 14 bases at J, with 7 bases between. CDR3 residues: CASSLRSTLHF. The DNA for the CDR3 is TGTGCCAGCAGTTTAAGGTCCACCCTCCACTTT. The full variable domain, rest sourced from reference TRBV28 and TRBJ1-6, is DVKVTQSSRYLVKRTGEKVFLECVQDMDHENMFWYRQDPGLGLRLIYFSYDVKMKEKGDIPEGYSVSREKKERFSLILESASTNQTSMYLCASSLRSTLHFGNGTRLTVT.

This clonotype was counted ten times or more. CDR3 residues: CASSLTAGERYTQYF. The CDR3 DNA sequence: TGTGCCAGCAGTTTAACGGCGGGAGAGAGATACACGCAGTATTTT. The chain links TRBV28 to TRBJ2-3; 7 bases line up with TRBD2. Germline V CDR1 and CDR2: MDHEN, SYDVKM. CDR3 length equals 15 residues. Trimming cost V 2 bases and J 9 bases; bases outside gene matches: 11.

With regard to this clonotype: This CDR3 fails to terminate in the conserved phenylalanine or tryptophan, so it likely reflects a read error. CDR3 protein: CASSYIGREGTDTQYL. The CDR3 DNA reads TGTGCCAGCAGTTACATCGGGAGGGAGGGCACAGATACGCAGTATCTT. The chain recombines TRBV6-6 with TRBJ2-3, with TRBD2 identical over 8 bases. Germline trimming cut 2 bases from V and 1 base from J; bases unmatched to any gene: 5. Germline CDR1 MNHNY, CDR2 SVGAGI (reference sequence). The CDR3 length is 16 residues.

A remark on this clonotype: The junction differs from germline at one of its ends, possibly a read error. The chain has TRBV6-2 or TRBV6-3 and TRBJ2-5; D gene unclear. The CDR3 is 14 residues long. The germline gives CDR1 MNHEY, CDR2 SVGEGT. CDR3 DNA sequence: TGTGCCAGCAGTTTAGGCCAGACGCAAGGGACCCAGTACTTC. It is translated as CASSLGQTQGTQYF.

In its sample, this clonotype was seen many times. The chain carries TRBV6-5 and TRBJ2-4; 7 bases align to TRBD1. V lost 2 bases and J lost 4; bases outside the gene matches: 8. The CDR3 is 16 residues long. Germline V gives CDR1 MNHEY, CDR2 SVGAGI. The CDR3 nucleotides are TGTGCCAGCAGTTACCAGGCCGAGGGGGCGAAAAACATTCAGTACTTC. This translates into CASSYQAEGAKNIQYF.

The gene calls are TRBV29-1 and TRBJ2-5; 14 bases line up with TRBD2. Germline CDR1 and CDR2: SQVTM and ANQGSEA. After removal of 6 bases from V and 2 bases from J, the junction contained 5 bases not matched to a gene. This CDR3 has 15 amino acids. The CDR3 here is CSVGRLAGGQETQYF. For the CDR3, the DNA is TGCAGCGTCGGACGACTAGCGGGGGGGCAAGAGACCCAGTACTTC.

This clonotype was recorded many times. The rearrangement joins TRBV27 to TRBJ2-1; 7 nucleotides align to TRBD1. Germline V lookup: CDR1 MNHEY, CDR2 SMNVEV (reference sequence). CDR3 length: 13 residues. Germline trimming cut 4 bases from V and 13 bases from J; bases unmatched to any gene: 10. In nucleotides, the CDR3 is TGTGCCAGCAGTTCCCGATTAAACAGGGGACAGTTCTTC. It specifies CASSSRLNRGQFF.

The chain joins TRBV12-3 or TRBV12-4 to TRBJ1-1; 7 bases fit TRBD1. J lost 6 bases, V lost 3 bases, and 4 bases had no gene match. CDR3 size: 13 residues. This CDR3 reads CASSLDRIAEAFF. CDR3 bases: TGTGCCAGCAGTTTGGACAGGATCGCTGAAGCTTTCTTT.

This clonotype was counted a single time. Compared with germline, one end of the junction differs, possibly owing to a read error. The chain employs TRBV24-1 and TRBJ1-2, with 8 bases identical to TRBD1. Germline-derived CDR1 and CDR2 are KGHDR and SFDVKD. This CDR3 is 14 amino acids long. The CDR3, as DNA: TGTGCCACCGGTGATGCAGGGACAGGCCAGGGCTACACCTTC. This translates into CATGDAGTGQGYTF.

With respect to this clonotype: With a much larger clone just one base away, this may be a read error. The chain uses TRBV2 and TRBJ2-7, with D perhaps TRBD2 (6 bases). This CDR3 has 11 residues. Germline V gene lookup returns CDR1 SNHLY and CDR2 FYNNEI. Written as DNA, the CDR3 is TGTGCCACCAGTGGGGGGAGCCCCCAGTACTTC. Its protein product is CATSGGSPQYF.

V is TRBV29-1 and J is TRBJ2-4; D gene ambiguous. The V gene's germline CDR1 is SQVTM and CDR2 ANQGSEA. This CDR3 has 14 residues. V lost 6 bases and J lost 0, with 12 bases in between. Written as DNA, the CDR3 is TGCAGCGTCCAGGCGACCATAGCCAAAAACATTCAGTACTTC. It codes for CSVQATIAKNIQYF. The complete variable domain, with remaining parts taken from reference TRBV29-1 and TRBJ2-4, reads SAVISQKPSRDICQRGTSLTIQCQVDSQVTMMFWYRQQPGQSLTLIATANQGSEATYESGFVIDKFPISRPNLTFSTLTVSNMSPEDSSIYLCSVQATIAKNIQYFGAGTRLSVL.

A remark on this clonotype: The CDR3 does not close with the conserved phenylalanine or tryptophan, likely indicating a read error. This chain joins TRBV6-1 and TRBJ1-2, with D hard to call. Per the germline V gene, CDR1 is MNHNS and CDR2 is SASEGT. This CDR3 comprises 12 residues. The CDR3 spells CASIGRWYGYTC. The CDR3 region has the DNA TGTGCCAGCATAGGGAGATGGTATGGATACACCTGC.

This clonotype was observed at least ten times. The rearrangement links TRBV5-1 to TRBJ2-7, with TRBD1 matching 8 bases. The CDR3 is made up of 13 amino acids. From germline, CDR1 is SGHRS and CDR2 YFSETQ. V was clipped by 4 bases and J by 5 bases; unmatched bases: 5. The CDR3 DNA sequence: TGCGCCAGCAGCCTCCAGGGGGCCGACGAGCAGTACTTC. Protein product: CASSLQGADEQYF. Variable domain in full (rest from reference TRBV5-1 and TRBJ2-7): KAGVTQTPRYLIKTRGQQVTLSCSPISGHRSVSWYQQTPGQGLQFLFEYFSETQRNKGNFPGRFSGRQFSNSRSEMNVSTLELGDSALYLCASSLQGADEQYFGPGTRLTVT.

This clonotype was seen many times. The V call is TRBV3-1, the J call TRBJ2-7; no firm D call. The V gene lost 1 base and the J gene lost 0 bases, with 7 bases spanning the gap. This CDR3 is built from 14 residues. CDR1 is LGHDT, CDR2 YNNKEL, per germline (reference sequence). The CDR3, as DNA: TGTGCCAGCAGCCAAGTGGTGAGCTCCTACGAGCAGTACTTC. It encodes CASSQVVSSYEQYF.

This clonotype has at least ten counts. This chain uses TRBV19 with TRBJ2-5, with D hard to call. Trimming removed 3 bases at V and 4 bases at J, with 9 bases between. The germline V gene encodes CDR1 LNHDA and CDR2 SQIVND (reference sequence). This CDR3 has 13 residues. This CDR3 reads CASSMEWSETQYF. The CDR3 bases are TGTGCCAGTAGTATGGAATGGTCAGAGACCCAGTACTTC. The entire variable domain, with the rest obtained from reference TRBV19 and TRBJ2-5, is as follows: DGGITQSPKYLFRKEGQNVTLSCEQNLNHDAMYWYRQDPGQGLRLIYYSQIVNDFQKGDIAEGYSVSREKKESFPLTVTSAQKNPTAFYLCASSMEWSETQYFGPGTRLLVL.

This clonotype was counted at least ten times. The rearrangement links TRBV28 to TRBJ1-6; D gene ambiguous. The length of the CDR3 is 15 residues. Germline lookup yields CDR1 MDHEN and CDR2 SYDVKM. Trimming left V 3 bases short and J 5 bases short, with 11 bases between. CDR3 DNA sequence: TGTGCCAGCAGTTTTGAGGGCGGCGATAATTCACCCCTCCACTTT. Amino acids: CASSFEGGDNSPLHF. The entire variable domain, with the rest obtained from reference TRBV28 and TRBJ1-6, is as follows: DVKVTQSSRYLVKRTGEKVFLECVQDMDHENMFWYRQDPGLGLRLIYFSYDVKMKEKGDIPEGYSVSREKKERFSLILESASTNQTSMYLCASSFEGGDNSPLHFGNGTRLTVT.

This chain connects TRBV18 to TRBJ1-1; a possible D gene is TRBD1 (6 bases). V was trimmed by 0 bases and J by 6 bases, leaving 11 bases between them. Germline loops: CDR1 KGHSH, CDR2 LQKENI. The CDR3 length is 14 residues. The CDR3 here is CASSPPTRGPEAFF. The CDR3 coding sequence is TGTGCCAGCTCACCACCTACCCGGGGGCCTGAAGCTTTCTTT. The variable domain in full, with the rest retrieved from reference TRBV18 and TRBJ1-1, is NAGVMQNPRHLVRRRGQEARLRCSPMKGHSHVYWYRQLPEEGLKFMVYLQKENIIDESGMPKERFSAEFPKEGPSILRIQQVVRGDSAAYFCASSPPTRGPEAFFGQGTRLTVV.

Many counts were recorded for this clonotype. This chain joins TRBV5-6 and TRBJ1-5; D is perhaps TRBD1 (6 bases). Trimming pared 2 bases from V and 2 bases from J, leaving 11 bases between. Germline assignment: CDR1 SGHDT and CDR2 YYEEEE. The CDR3 is 15 amino acids. The CDR3 coding sequence is TGTGCCAGCAGCTTCCAGGGGTCCGGCAATCAGCCCCAGCATTTT. Translated: CASSFQGSGNQPQHF. The full variable domain, completed using reference TRBV5-6 and TRBJ1-5, is DAGVTQSPTHLIKTRGQQVTLRCSPKSGHDTVSWYQQALGQGPQFIFQYYEEEERQRGNFPDRFSGHQFPNYSSELNVNALLLGDSALYLCASSFQGSGNQPQHFGDGTRLSIL.

This clonotype was recorded at least ten times. V is TRBV15 and J is TRBJ1-1; unclear D gene. Looked up from germline, CDR1 is LNHNV and CDR2 is YYDKDF (reference sequence). Trimming cost V 8 bases and J 0 bases, with 10 bases left between them. CDR3 length equals 13 residues. The CDR3 bases are TGTGCCACCTCCGAGACAATGAACACTGAAGCTTTCTTT. It translates to CATSETMNTEAFF.

This clonotype has a count of ten or more. The V gene is TRBV24-1, the J gene TRBJ2-1, with TRBD1 as a possible D gene (5 bases). Deletions cut 4 bases from V and 8 bases from J, with 17 bases between. Germline loops: CDR1 KGHDR, CDR2 SFDVKD. The CDR3 is 15 residues long. The CDR3 sequence is CATSDPAEGRDEQFF. The CDR3 nucleotides are TGTGCCACCAGTGACCCAGCAGAAGGCAGGGATGAGCAGTTCTTC.

J is TRBJ1-1 and V is TRBV4-1; D is unclear. Trimming took 0 bases from V and 5 from J, leaving 10 bases between them. Germline assignment: CDR1 MGHRA and CDR2 YSYEKL. The CDR3 consists of 14 residues. CDR3 in amino acids: CASSQEWLSTEAFF. CDR3 nucleotides: TGCGCCAGCAGCCAAGAGTGGTTAAGTACTGAAGCTTTCTTT.

V gene TRBV6-5 combines with J gene TRBJ2-3; 9 nucleotides match TRBD1. J was trimmed by 3 bases and V by 4 bases; bases with no gene match: 5. This CDR3 region has 15 residues. Per the germline V gene, CDR1 is MNHEY and CDR2 is SVGAGI. As DNA, the CDR3 is TGTGCCAGCAGTTTCCGTGGGACAGGGACAGATACGCAGTATTTT. Residues: CASSFRGTGTDTQYF.

In this sample, this clonotype turned up many times. The chain has TRBV15 and TRBJ2-1; D unresolved. Germline V lookup: CDR1 LNHNV, CDR2 YYDKDF (reference sequence). This CDR3 is 14 amino acids long. Trimming removed 0 bases at V and 5 bases at J, with 8 bases between. The CDR3 bases are TGTGCCACCAGCAGAGACTCACCCCACAATGAGCAGTTCTTC. Residues: CATSRDSPHNEQFF.

The CDR3 here is CASSQGRQNTQYF. The CDR3 coding sequence is TGTGCCAGCAGCCAAGGCCGACAGAATACGCAGTATTTT. The chain combines TRBV3-1 with TRBJ2-3; possible D gene TRBD1, 5 bases. Trimming took 1 base from V and 7 from J, leaving 9 bases between them. The CDR3 consists of 13 residues. Per the germline V gene, CDR1 is LGHDT and CDR2 is YNNKEL (reference sequence).

This clonotype was counted at least ten times. The rearrangement joins TRBV20-1 to TRBJ2-4, with TRBD1 as a possible D gene (6 bases). Germline values: CDR1 DFQATT, CDR2 SNEGSKA (reference sequence). The ends were cut back, 5 bases at V and 5 bases at J, with 13 bases in the middle. The CDR3 consists of 13 residues. In nucleotides, the CDR3 is TGCAGTGCTCGCAGGGGTGGCGAAAACATTCAGTACTTC. Protein: CSARRGGENIQYF.

This clonotype occurred many times. The chain carries TRBV4-1 and TRBJ2-1, with 11 bases that match TRBD2. Germline V lookup: CDR1 MGHRA, CDR2 YSYEKL. V shed 0 bases, J shed 8 bases, and the junction held 9 bases outside the gene matches. This CDR3 is built from 17 residues. The CDR3 nucleotides read TGCGCCAGCAGCCAAGACTACGAACTAGCGGGAGTAGATGAGCAGTTCTTC. Protein: CASSQDYELAGVDEQFF.

As to this clonotype: A much larger clone is a single base away; this may be a read error. The genes are TRBV7-3 and TRBJ2-1; 11 nucleotides agree with TRBD2. CDR1 and CDR2 from the germline V gene are SGHTA and FQGTGA. The CDR3 extends over 16 amino acids. In DNA, the CDR3 is TGTGCCAGCGGCTTGGATAGCGGGGGGGCCAGGAATGAGCAGTTCTTC. Its protein is CASGLDSGGARNEQFF.

This clonotype occurred many times. The J gene is TRBJ1-2, the V gene TRBV7-9, with 8 nucleotides matching TRBD1. The CDR3 sequence is 16 residues long. The V gene's germline CDR1 is SEHNR and CDR2 FQNEAQ (reference sequence). Trimming cost V 5 bases and J 4 bases; bases outside gene matches: 12. The CDR3 bases are TGTGCCAGCAGCGCCGCACGGGACAGGTTGCCCTATGGCTACACCTTC. This encodes CASSAARDRLPYGYTF.

This sequence joins TRBV12-3 or TRBV12-4 and TRBJ2-5; 8 bases are a match to TRBD1. CDR3 length: 15 amino acids. V was pared by 1 base and J by 2 bases, with 3 bases of the junction left unmatched. CDR3 protein: CASSLVRQGQETQYF. The CDR3 DNA sequence: TGTGCCAGCAGTTTAGTCAGACAGGGGCAAGAGACCCAGTACTTC.

This clonotype has ten or more counts. V gene TRBV4-3 combines with J gene TRBJ2-7; a weak D match, TRBD1 (5 bases). V dropped 2 bases and J dropped 9 bases, with 8 bases sitting between them. CDR3 length equals 11 residues. The germline gives CDR1 LGHNA, CDR2 YSLEER. The CDR3 spells CASSQQGRQYF. CDR3 sequence (DNA): TGCGCCAGCAGCCAACAGGGTAGGCAGTACTTC.

The V call is TRBV9, the J call TRBJ1-1; 9 bases map to TRBD1. Trimming took 2 bases from V and 4 from J; bases not matched to a gene: 3. CDR3 length equals 14 residues. Germline CDR1 SGDLS, CDR2 YYNGEE. CDR3 sequence reads: CASSVDRGGTEAFF. CDR3 nucleotide sequence: TGTGCCAGCAGCGTGGACAGGGGTGGCACTGAAGCTTTCTTT. Supplemented by reference TRBV9 and TRBJ1-1, the full variable domain reads DSGVTQTPKHLITATGQRVTLRCSPRSGDLSVYWYQQSLDQGLQFLIQYYNGEERAKGNILERFSAQQFPDLHSELNLSSLELGDSALYFCASSVDRGGTEAFFGQGTRLTVV.